Listed below are T cell receptor beta chains from one sample, sequenced in a study of early T cells in non-severe SARS-CoV-2 infection. TCRdb reprocessed the 5' RACE reads with MiXCR, giving one entry per CDR3 protein. The sample yields approximately 75,000 distinct CDR3 sequences, about 14% seen once. Sequences were derived from whole blood, sampled at baseline. The receptors originated from an adult who was a healthcare worker with PCR-confirmed SARS-CoV-2 infection or an uninfected control (not recorded which). Each CDR3 is given with its conserved first and last residue. The order of the fields is CDR3 protein, CDR3 DNA, D gene, clone size, J gene, V gene. A D gene is named only where the DNA matches it firmly. Rows give clone size only sometimes, using once, few, many, or a class for an expanded clone.

CDR3 protein: CSTEGDSNEQFF; CDR3 DNA: TGCAGCACTGAGGGGGACTCCAATGAGCAGTTCTTC; D gene: NA; clone size: NA; J gene: TRBJ2-1; V gene: TRBV29-1
CDR3 protein: CASSLVQGTDTQYF; CDR3 DNA: TGCGCCAGCAGCTTGGTCCAGGGGACAGATACGCAGTATTTT; D gene: NA; clone size: few; J gene: TRBJ2-3; V gene: TRBV5-1
CDR3 protein: CASSLLGNTIYF; CDR3 DNA: TGTGCCAGCAGTTTACTTGGAAACACCATATATTTT; D gene: NA; clone size: few; J gene: TRBJ1-3; V gene: TRBV12-3/TRBV12-4
CDR3 protein: CASSWDTGNIQYF; CDR3 DNA: TGTGCCAGCAGTTGGGACACTGGTAACATTCAGTACTTC; D gene: NA; clone size: NA; J gene: TRBJ2-4; V gene: TRBV28
CDR3 protein: CASSTGLETYEQYF; CDR3 DNA: TGTGCCAGCAGCACAGGACTGGAAACCTACGAGCAGTACTTC; D gene: NA; clone size: NA; J gene: TRBJ2-7; V gene: TRBV5-6
CDR3 protein: CSVGLAGDTQYF; CDR3 DNA: TGCAGCGTGGGACTAGCGGGGGATACGCAGTATTTT; D gene: TRBD2; clone size: NA; J gene: TRBJ2-3; V gene: TRBV29-1
CDR3 protein: CASSFSPGQSEAFF; CDR3 DNA: TGTGCCAGCAGCTTTTCCCCAGGACAATCTGAAGCTTTCTTT; D gene: NA; clone size: NA; J gene: TRBJ1-1; V gene: TRBV5-6
CDR3 protein: CASSQEQGRAEAFF; CDR3 DNA: TGTGCCAGCAGCCAAGAACAGGGTCGGGCTGAAGCTTTCTTT; D gene: NA; clone size: many; J gene: TRBJ1-1; V gene: TRBV14
CDR3 protein: CASSPIRRERMGVYEQYF; CDR3 DNA: TGTGCCAGCAGCCCAATTAGGCGGGAGCGGATGGGGGTCTACGAGCAGTACTTC; D gene: TRBD2; clone size: many; J gene: TRBJ2-7; V gene: TRBV11-2
CDR3 protein: CASSGGSGRSGNEQFF; CDR3 DNA: TGTGCCAGCAGCGGGGGTAGCGGGAGGTCCGGCAATGAGCAGTTCTTC; D gene: TRBD2; clone size: NA; J gene: TRBJ2-1; V gene: TRBV7-3
CDR3 protein: CSARDRKKDTEAFF; CDR3 DNA: TGCAGTGCTAGAGATCGTAAGAAGGACACTGAAGCTTTCTTT; D gene: NA; clone size: few; J gene: TRBJ1-1; V gene: TRBV20-1
CDR3 protein: CASSPAEADTQYF; CDR3 DNA: TGTGCCAGCAGCCCCGCTGAAGCAGATACGCAGTATTTT; D gene: NA; clone size: NA; J gene: TRBJ2-3; V gene: TRBV12-3/TRBV12-4
CDR3 protein: CATTVAGVIGTDTQYF; CDR3 DNA: TGCGCCACTACTGTAGCGGGAGTAATCGGCACAGATACGCAGTATTTT; D gene: TRBD2; clone size: few; J gene: TRBJ2-3; V gene: TRBV5-1
CDR3 protein: CASSQDNLAITETQYF; CDR3 DNA: TGTGCCAGCAGCCAAGATAATCTAGCTATAACCGAGACCCAGTACTTC; D gene: NA; clone size: few; J gene: TRBJ2-5; V gene: TRBV14
CDR3 protein: CASSLGTARANVLTF; CDR3 DNA: TGTGCCAGCAGTTTGGGGACAGCGCGGGCCAACGTCCTGACTTTC; D gene: TRBD1; clone size: many; J gene: TRBJ2-6; V gene: TRBV12-3/TRBV12-4
CDR3 protein: CASRTGTGFNEQYF; CDR3 DNA: TGTGCCAGCAGGACCGGGACAGGGTTCAACGAGCAGTACTTC; D gene: TRBD1; clone size: few; J gene: TRBJ2-7; V gene: TRBV28
CDR3 protein: CAISDSGSYNEQFF; CDR3 DNA: TGTGCCATCAGTGACAGCGGGTCCTACAATGAGCAGTTCTTC; D gene: NA; clone size: few; J gene: TRBJ2-1; V gene: TRBV10-3
CDR3 protein: CASSQGQGAIEQFF; CDR3 DNA: TGTGCCAGCAGCCAAGGGCAGGGAGCGATTGAGCAGTTCTTC; D gene: NA; clone size: NA; J gene: TRBJ2-1; V gene: TRBV4-2
CDR3 protein: CASSLTGPQPQHF; CDR3 DNA: TGCGCCAGCAGCTTGACAGGGCCTCAGCCCCAGCATTTT; D gene: NA; clone size: NA; J gene: TRBJ1-5; V gene: TRBV5-1
CDR3 protein: CASSDRLGYTEAFF; CDR3 DNA: TGTGCCAGCAGTGATCGACTGGGATACACTGAAGCTTTCTTT; D gene: NA; clone size: few; J gene: TRBJ1-1; V gene: TRBV2
CDR3 protein: CAWSETVYNEKLFF; CDR3 DNA: TGTGCCTGGAGTGAGACAGTCTATAATGAAAAACTGTTTTTT; D gene: NA; clone size: few; J gene: TRBJ1-4; V gene: TRBV30
CDR3 protein: CASSPSWQNSYEQYF; CDR3 DNA: TGTGCCAGCAGTCCGTCGTGGCAGAACTCCTACGAGCAGTACTTC; D gene: NA; clone size: many; J gene: TRBJ2-7; V gene: TRBV28
CDR3 protein: CATSDLGLAGVEQFF; CDR3 DNA: TGTGCCACCAGTGATTTGGGACTAGCGGGAGTTGAGCAGTTCTTC; D gene: TRBD2; clone size: few; J gene: TRBJ2-1; V gene: TRBV24-1
CDR3 protein: CASSHLGGGIYEQYF; CDR3 DNA: TGTGCCAGCAGCCATCTCGGCGGGGGTATCTACGAGCAGTACTTC; D gene: TRBD2; clone size: few; J gene: TRBJ2-7; V gene: TRBV3-1
CDR3 protein: CASSLVASNEQFF; CDR3 DNA: TGTGCCAGCAGCTTAGTGGCCAGCAATGAGCAGTTCTTC; D gene: NA; clone size: NA; J gene: TRBJ2-1; V gene: TRBV7-2
CDR3 protein: CASSHVSGRETQYF; CDR3 DNA: TGTGCCAGCAGCCACGTCTCTGGACGAGAGACCCAGTACTTC; D gene: NA; clone size: NA; J gene: TRBJ2-5; V gene: TRBV14
CDR3 protein: CSARRQGPENTIYF; CDR3 DNA: TGCAGTGCTAGAAGACAGGGCCCTGAAAACACCATATATTTT; D gene: TRBD1; clone size: NA; J gene: TRBJ1-3; V gene: TRBV20-1
CDR3 protein: CASSPTSENEQFF; CDR3 DNA: TGTGCCAGCAGCCCCACTTCGGAGAATGAGCAGTTCTTC; D gene: NA; clone size: NA; J gene: TRBJ2-1; V gene: TRBV7-3
CDR3 protein: CSARNGLLRETQYF; CDR3 DNA: TGCAGTGCTAGAAACGGGCTCCTGAGGGAGACCCAGTACTTC; D gene: NA; clone size: few; J gene: TRBJ2-5; V gene: TRBV20-1
CDR3 protein: CASSLESGGQPQHF; CDR3 DNA: TGTGCCAGCAGCTTAGAGTCGGGAGGGCAGCCCCAGCATTTT; D gene: NA; clone size: many; J gene: TRBJ1-5; V gene: TRBV7-9
CDR3 protein: CASSLYLKQGSPVVMNTEAFF; CDR3 DNA: TGTGCCAGCAGCTTATACCTAAAACAGGGGTCCCCGGTTGTAATGAACACTGAAGCTTTCTTT; D gene: TRBD1; clone size: few; J gene: TRBJ1-1; V gene: TRBV11-2
CDR3 protein: CASSVLSGTSYNEQFF; CDR3 DNA: TGTGCCAGCAGCGTCCTTAGCGGGACGTCCTACAATGAGCAGTTCTTC; D gene: TRBD2; clone size: NA; J gene: TRBJ2-1; V gene: TRBV9
CDR3 protein: CASSLAEGGLTDTQYF; CDR3 DNA: TGTGCCAGCAGCTTAGCGGAGGGGGGGCTCACAGATACGCAGTATTTT; D gene: NA; clone size: many; J gene: TRBJ2-3; V gene: TRBV7-6
CDR3 protein: CASRGAGGAETQYF; CDR3 DNA: TGTGCCAGCAGAGGCGCAGGGGGCGCGGAGACCCAGTACTTC; D gene: TRBD1; clone size: few; J gene: TRBJ2-5; V gene: TRBV7-3
CDR3 protein: CASSESNRGNQPQHF; CDR3 DNA: TGCGCCAGCAGTGAGTCGAACAGGGGAAATCAGCCCCAGCATTTT; D gene: TRBD1; clone size: NA; J gene: TRBJ1-5; V gene: TRBV10-2
CDR3 protein: CASRGRGTANTEAFF; CDR3 DNA: TGTGCCAGCAGGGGCCGGGGGACAGCAAACACTGAAGCTTTCTTT; D gene: TRBD1; clone size: few; J gene: TRBJ1-1; V gene: TRBV12-3/TRBV12-4
CDR3 protein: CAWSPGQGRTGELFF; CDR3 DNA: TGTGCCTGGAGTCCCGGACAGGGAAGAACCGGGGAGCTGTTTTTT; D gene: TRBD1; clone size: few; J gene: TRBJ2-2; V gene: TRBV30
CDR3 protein: CASSLVASGHFNEQFF; CDR3 DNA: TGTGCCAGCAGTTTGGTGGCTAGCGGCCATTTCAATGAGCAGTTCTTC; D gene: TRBD2; clone size: many; J gene: TRBJ2-1; V gene: TRBV28
CDR3 protein: CASSLGLGGTTDTQYF; CDR3 DNA: TGCGCCAGCAGCTTGGGGCTAGGGGGGACGACAGATACGCAGTATTTT; D gene: NA; clone size: NA; J gene: TRBJ2-3; V gene: TRBV5-1
CDR3 protein: CASSYPSTQYF; CDR3 DNA: TGTGCCAGCAGTTACCCCAGTACGCAGTATTTT; D gene: NA; clone size: few; J gene: TRBJ2-3; V gene: TRBV6-2/TRBV6-3
CDR3 protein: CASRMGGSYEQYF; CDR3 DNA: TGTGCCAGCCGGATGGGGGGCTCCTACGAGCAGTACTTC; D gene: NA; clone size: few; J gene: TRBJ2-7; V gene: TRBV5-4
CDR3 protein: CASSLRSLANTGELFF; CDR3 DNA: TGTGCCAGCAGTTTAAGGTCACTAGCGAACACCGGGGAGCTGTTTTTT; D gene: NA; clone size: NA; J gene: TRBJ2-2; V gene: TRBV28
CDR3 protein: CASRITGGFQETQYF; CDR3 DNA: TGTGCCAGCAGAATTACAGGCGGGTTCCAAGAGACCCAGTACTTC; D gene: NA; clone size: NA; J gene: TRBJ2-5; V gene: TRBV6-5
CDR3 protein: CASSVGHQGPYEQYF; CDR3 DNA: TGTGCCAGCAGCGTAGGACATCAGGGGCCCTACGAGCAGTACTTC; D gene: NA; clone size: NA; J gene: TRBJ2-7; V gene: TRBV9
CDR3 protein: CASSAQGREGQRPQYF; CDR3 DNA: TGTGCCAGCAGCGCGCAGGGGCGGGAGGGCCAGAGACCCCAGTACTTC; D gene: TRBD2; clone size: few; J gene: TRBJ2-5; V gene: TRBV28
CDR3 protein: CASSLLAGGPDEQFF; CDR3 DNA: TGTGCCAGCAGCTTATTAGCGGGAGGGCCTGATGAGCAGTTCTTC; D gene: TRBD2; clone size: medium-sized; J gene: TRBJ2-1; V gene: TRBV7-3
CDR3 protein: CSAHRTAGGETQYF; CDR3 DNA: TGCAGCGCCCATCGGACGGCTGGGGGTGAGACCCAGTACTTC; D gene: NA; clone size: few; J gene: TRBJ2-5; V gene: TRBV29-1
CDR3 protein: CASSLGNEQYF; CDR3 DNA: TGCGCCAGCAGCTTGGGGAACGAGCAGTACTTC; D gene: NA; clone size: NA; J gene: TRBJ2-7; V gene: TRBV5-1
CDR3 protein: CASSYSLDPGQTDTDTQYF; CDR3 DNA: TGTGCCAGCAGTTACTCTCTTGACCCGGGACAGACAGACACAGATACGCAGTATTTT; D gene: TRBD1; clone size: NA; J gene: TRBJ2-3; V gene: TRBV6-6
CDR3 protein: CASSYQSSGANVLTF; CDR3 DNA: TGTGCCAGCAGCTATCAAAGCTCTGGGGCCAACGTCCTGACTTTC; D gene: NA; clone size: NA; J gene: TRBJ2-6; V gene: TRBV11-2